This T cell receptor (beta chain) was identified during a study of blood T cell repertoires in COVID-19. Study context: Nucleic acid was either cDNA or gDNA, and it came from T cells, B-cell-depleted T cells, or PBMCs.

The CDR3 length is 15 residues. Germline V gene sequence: CDR1 MDHEN, CDR2 SYDVKM. As to this clone: Sequence at one end of the junction differs from germline and may be a read error.

Under the authors' procedure: Estimates of nucleated cell counts were drawn from the amplification of reference gene primers. Generated by immunoSEQ multiplex PCR, the TCRdb table keeps only in-frame clones and is missing some. That table gives V, J and clone size, and the DNA gave D and trimming. The table lists around 250,000 clones, around 83% of them singletons. This receptor was identified in a man older than 75 with acute or convalescent COVID-19. Sequencing was performed on peripheral blood. The V and J genes are TRBV28 and TRBJ2-1; 7 nucleotides line up with TRBD1. The CDR3 nucleotides read TGTGCCAGCTGCCGACAGGGCATCTCCCACAATGAGCAGTTCTTC. Translating gives CASCRQGISHNEQFF.